This passage covers 13 T cell receptor beta chains from one sample sequenced in a study of beta chain features in type 1 diabetes. Study findings and constraints: All four CD4+ subsets of Type 1 diabetes patients contained TCRB CDR3s that were moderately but significantly shorter.

These receptors have no known antigen. The sequenced template was cDNA made from the entire isolated RNA. Repertoires were generated with immunoSEQ multiplex PCR, while TCRdb's copy carries only in-frame clones and drops some. Of 300,000 to 450,000 clones in the sample, roughly a tenth were seen once. Sequencing was performed on central memory CD4+ T cells from blood. The receptors shown here come from a man aged 30 to 39 with type 1 diabetes.

This chain links TRBV6-5 with TRBJ2-2, with 8 bases fitting TRBD1. Trimming at V came to 2 bases and at J to 5 bases, leaving 7 bases not matched to a gene. CDR1 MNHEY and CDR2 SVGAGI come from the germline V gene. This CDR3 spans 16 amino acids. This CDR3 reads CASSYADRGGTGELFF. The CDR3 DNA reads TGTGCCAGCAGTTACGCCGACAGGGGTGGGACCGGGGAGCTGTTTTTT.

This clone was picked up a small number of times. This sample includes further DNA sequences coding for the same CDR3. The V and J genes are TRBV7-2 and TRBJ2-7, with TRBD1 identical over 8 bases. The CDR3 sequence is 12 residues long. The V gene end was trimmed by 6 bases and the J gene end by 4 bases; junction bases not matched to a gene: 2. In germline, CDR1 is SGHTA, CDR2 FQGNSA. This chain's CDR3 is CASSRTGYEQYF. In nucleotides, the CDR3 is TGTGCCAGCAGTCGGACAGGGTACGAGCAGTACTTC.

The chain employs TRBV28 and TRBJ1-2; 7 bases are shared with TRBD1. V lost 6 bases, J lost 7 bases, and 5 bases stayed unmatched. The CDR3 is made up of 12 amino acids. Germline lookup yields CDR1 MDHEN and CDR2 SYDVKM. CDR3 coding DNA: TGTGCCAGCAGATCGACAGGGCTTGGCTACACCTTC. It codes for CASRSTGLGYTF.

This clone came up a few times. The rearrangement links TRBV5-1 to TRBJ1-2; D is undetermined. This CDR3 contains 11 residues. Germline values: CDR1 SGHRS, CDR2 YFSETQ. V was cut by 6 bases and J by 8 bases, with 11 bases left in between. In DNA, the CDR3 is TGCGCCAGCACGAATGGGGAGGGCTACACCTTC. This translates into CASTNGEGYTF.

As regards this clone: Because the CDR3's place on the DNA is in doubt, the DNA is left out and the CDR3 is given as listed by TCRdb. J is TRBJ1-5 and V is TRBV19; TRBD1 is the table's D call, not checked against the DNA. Counting both end residues, the CDR3 totals 15 amino acids. Germline loops: CDR1 LNHDA, CDR2 SQIVND (reference sequence). CDR3 protein: CASGVRARDGQPQHF.

CDR3: CASSSYYRRREETQYF. As DNA, the CDR3 is TGTGCCAGCAGCTCGTATTACAGGAGGCGCGAAGAGACCCAGTACTTC. The chain carries TRBV7-8 and TRBJ2-5; D may match TRBD1 or TRBD2 (5 bases each). Germline V CDR1 and CDR2: SGHVS, FQNEAQ. The V end lost 4 bases, the J end lost 3 bases, and 18 bases lay between the germline ends. The CDR3 length is 16 residues.

J is TRBJ2-5 and V is TRBV25-1, with D possibly being TRBD1 (6 bases). The germline V gene encodes CDR1 MGHDK and CDR2 SYGVNS. The V end was cut by 2 bases, the J end by 6 bases, with 13 bases between. The CDR3 length is 14 residues. The DNA for the CDR3 is TGTGCCAGCAGTGAAACAGGGAGTAGGCAGACCCAGTACTTC. Amino acids: CASSETGSRQTQYF.

This clone showed up just a few times. V gene TRBV6-5 combines with J gene TRBJ2-2, with no clear D. The CDR3 length is 15 residues. With 1 base removed from V and 6 bases from J, the gap between germline ends came to 12 bases. Germline-derived CDR1 and CDR2 are MNHEY and SVGAGI. The CDR3 nucleotides are TGTGCCAGCAGTTACTTATACGGCCAACCCGGGGAGCTGTTTTTT. It yields the protein CASSYLYGQPGELFF.

This clone came up a few times. The V gene is TRBV7-9, the J gene TRBJ2-1; TRBD1 agrees at 7 bases. The CDR3 runs 14 residues. Germline CDR1 reads SEHNR; CDR2 reads FQNEAQ (reference sequence). Trimming at V came to 5 bases and at J to 5 bases, leaving 6 bases not matched to a gene. The CDR3 DNA sequence: TGTGCCAGCAGCCCCCGACAGGGAAACAATGAGCAGTTCTTC. This codes for CASSPRQGNNEQFF.

V usage is TRBV9 and J usage is TRBJ2-5; a weak D match, TRBD1 (6 bases). CDR3 length equals 14 residues. Trimming shortened V by 3 bases and J by 2 bases, and 11 bases separated the two germline ends. Germline V lookup: CDR1 SGDLS, CDR2 YYNGEE. The CDR3 reads CASSGRGSQETQYF. DNA of the CDR3: TGTGCCAGCAGCGGCAGGGGAAGTCAAGAGACCCAGTACTTC.

This clone was observed a few times. CDR3 in amino acids: CASSVLAGTDTQYF. The CDR3 DNA follows: TGTGCCAGCAGCGTGCTAGCGGGCACAGATACGCAGTATTTT. The chain uses TRBV7-2 and TRBJ2-3, with TRBD2 matching 7 bases. CDR3 length: 14 amino acids. Looked up from germline, CDR1 is SGHTA and CDR2 is FQGNSA. Germline trimming cut 5 bases from V and 1 base from J; bases unmatched to any gene: 3.

This clone has a count of ten or more. The rearrangement joins TRBV7-9 to TRBJ2-1; D is perhaps TRBD2 (6 bases). This CDR3 contains 17 residues. CDR1 and CDR2 (germline): SEHNR, FQNEAQ (reference sequence). The germline V and J ends were trimmed by 4 bases and 0 bases, with 16 bases remaining between them. CDR3 in amino acids: CASSSKTRSNSYNEQFF. The CDR3 region has the DNA TGTGCCAGCAGCTCCAAGACTAGATCCAACTCCTACAATGAGCAGTTCTTC.

The CDR3 DNA reads TGTGCCAGCAGCTTAGAGTGGGGGGACACCGGGGAGCTGTTTTTT. Its translation: CASSLEWGDTGELFF. The chain links TRBV7-2 to TRBJ2-2, with D maybe TRBD2 (6 bases). The V and J ends lost 1 base and 3 bases respectively, with 9 bases between them. In germline, CDR1 is SGHTA, CDR2 FQGNSA. The CDR3 covers 15 residues. The full variable domain, in which reference TRBV7-2 and TRBJ2-2 provide the parts outside the CDR3, is GAGVSQSPSNKVTEKGKDVELRCDPISGHTALYWYRQSLGQGLEFLIYFQGNSAPDKSGLPSDRFSAERTGGSVSTLTIQRTQQEDSAVYLCASSLEWGDTGELFFGEGSRLTVL.